The clone carrying this T cell receptor beta chain appeared many times. The data were obtained in a study of regulatory T cells in long-lasting Graves disease. Regarding time point: persistent/refractory GD, antithyroid drugs over 5 years with positive TRAb. The TCR library was made from RNA extracted from PBMCs. Arm-PCR of CDR3 regions and iRepertoire HTBI primers were the basis on which TCR beta libraries were built. Each CDR3 protein gets one entry after TCRdb re-called the multiplex PCR reads with MiXCR. The table includes 450,000 or so distinct CDR3 sequences, 20% detected once. Sample: peripheral blood mononuclear cells (PBMCs), taken when the disease was refractory, from a patient treated with antithyroid drugs. This TCR came from a female donor with Graves disease.

CDR3 amino acids: CASSYLQGSLQETQYF. CDR3 sequence (DNA): TGTGCCAGCAGTTACCTACAGGGTTCGCTCCAAGAGACCCAGTACTTC. The chain uses TRBV6-5 and TRBJ2-5; D perhaps matches TRBD1 (6 bases). Looked up from germline, CDR1 is MNHEY and CDR2 is SVGAGI. V was cut by 2 bases and J by 1 base, with 14 bases left in between. The CDR3 covers 16 residues.